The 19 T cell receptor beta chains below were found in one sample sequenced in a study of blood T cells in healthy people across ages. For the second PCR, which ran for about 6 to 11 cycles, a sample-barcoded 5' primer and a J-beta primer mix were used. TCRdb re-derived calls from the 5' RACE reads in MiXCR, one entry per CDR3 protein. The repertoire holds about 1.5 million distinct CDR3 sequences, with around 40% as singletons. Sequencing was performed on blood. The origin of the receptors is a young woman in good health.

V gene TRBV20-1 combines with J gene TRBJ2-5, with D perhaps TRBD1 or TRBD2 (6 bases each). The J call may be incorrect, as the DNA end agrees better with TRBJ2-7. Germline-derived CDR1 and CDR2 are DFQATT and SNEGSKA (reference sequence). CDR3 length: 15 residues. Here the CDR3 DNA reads TGCAGTGCTAAACGGGGGCTAGCGAGAGAGTACGAGCAGTACTTC. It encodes CSAKRGLAREYEQYF.

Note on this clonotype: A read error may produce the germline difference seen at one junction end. The CDR3 spells CACSYADRDEQFF. The CDR3, as DNA: TGTGCCTGCAGTTACGCTGACAGGGATGAGCAGTTCTTC. The chain recombines TRBV6-6 with TRBJ2-1; 7 bases align to TRBD1. The CDR3 extends over 13 amino acids. Germline V CDR1 and CDR2: MNHNY, SVGAGI (reference sequence).

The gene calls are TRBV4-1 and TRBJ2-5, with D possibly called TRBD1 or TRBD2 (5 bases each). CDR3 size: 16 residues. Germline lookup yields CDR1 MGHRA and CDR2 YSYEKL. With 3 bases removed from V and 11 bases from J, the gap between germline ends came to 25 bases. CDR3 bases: TGCGCCAGCAGCCATTACGACCGGGGACGCTACAATGAGCAGTACTTC. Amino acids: CASSHYDRGRYNEQYF.

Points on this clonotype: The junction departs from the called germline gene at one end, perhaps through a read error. The chain's CDR3 is CACSLSDRVTEQYF. The CDR3 DNA reads as TGTGCCTGCAGCTTAAGTGACAGGGTTACCGAGCAGTACTTC. This chain links TRBV7-2 with TRBJ2-7; 7 positions agree with TRBD1. Germline V gene sequence: CDR1 SGHTA, CDR2 FQGNSA. The CDR3 consists of 14 residues.

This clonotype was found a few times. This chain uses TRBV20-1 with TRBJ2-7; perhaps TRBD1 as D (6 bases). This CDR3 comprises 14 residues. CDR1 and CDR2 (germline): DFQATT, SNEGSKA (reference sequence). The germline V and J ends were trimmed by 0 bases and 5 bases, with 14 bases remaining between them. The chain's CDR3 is CSAREGRGWDEQYF. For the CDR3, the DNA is TGCAGTGCTAGAGAGGGCAGGGGTTGGGACGAGCAGTACTTC.

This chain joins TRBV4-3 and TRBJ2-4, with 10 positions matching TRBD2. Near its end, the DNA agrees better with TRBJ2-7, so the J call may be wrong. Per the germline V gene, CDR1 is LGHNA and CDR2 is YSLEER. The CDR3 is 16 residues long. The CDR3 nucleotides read TGCGCCAGCAGCCAAGATCTAGCGGGGGCACCCTACGAGCAGTACTTC. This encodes CASSQDLAGAPYEQYF.

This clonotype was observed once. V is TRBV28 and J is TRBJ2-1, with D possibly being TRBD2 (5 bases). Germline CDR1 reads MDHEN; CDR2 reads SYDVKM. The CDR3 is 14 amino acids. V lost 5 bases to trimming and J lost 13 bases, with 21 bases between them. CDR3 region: CASSNPGETETQFF. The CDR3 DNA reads TGTGCCAGCAGTAACCCCGGGGAAACGGAGACCCAGTTCTTC.

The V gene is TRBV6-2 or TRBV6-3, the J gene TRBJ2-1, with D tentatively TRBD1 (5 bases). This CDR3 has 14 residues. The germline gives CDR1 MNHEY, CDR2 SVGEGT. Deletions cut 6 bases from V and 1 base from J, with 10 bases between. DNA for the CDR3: TGTGCCAGCAGAGGGGAAGGTTCCTACAATGAGCAGTTCTTC. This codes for CASRGEGSYNEQFF.

This chain's CDR3 is CAISESARTQYF. The CDR3 coding sequence is TGTGCCATCAGTGAGTCAGCCAGAACGCAGTATTTT. V usage is TRBV10-3 and J usage is TRBJ2-3; D is undetermined. The germline V gene has CDR1 ENHRY and CDR2 SYGVKD. The CDR3 sequence is 12 residues long. The ends were cut back, 0 bases at V and 9 bases at J, with 7 bases in the middle.

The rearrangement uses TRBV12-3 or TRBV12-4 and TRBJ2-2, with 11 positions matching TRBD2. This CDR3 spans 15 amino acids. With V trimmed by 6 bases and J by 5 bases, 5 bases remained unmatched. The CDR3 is CASSTGTSGTGELFF. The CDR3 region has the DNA TGTGCCAGCAGCACCGGGACTAGCGGTACCGGGGAGCTGTTTTTT.

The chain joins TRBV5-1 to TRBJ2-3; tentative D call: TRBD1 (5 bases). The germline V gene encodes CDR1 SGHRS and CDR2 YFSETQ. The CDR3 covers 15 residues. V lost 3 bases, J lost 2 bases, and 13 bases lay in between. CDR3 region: CASSWGRPTTDTQYF. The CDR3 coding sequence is TGCGCCAGCAGCTGGGGCCGACCGACCACAGATACGCAGTATTTT.

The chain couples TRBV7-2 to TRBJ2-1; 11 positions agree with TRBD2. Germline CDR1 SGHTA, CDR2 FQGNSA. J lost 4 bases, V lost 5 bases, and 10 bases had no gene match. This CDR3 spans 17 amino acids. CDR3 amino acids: CASSPSLAGGRYNEQFF. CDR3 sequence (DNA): TGTGCCAGCAGCCCTTCCTTAGCGGGGGGGAGGTACAATGAGCAGTTCTTC.

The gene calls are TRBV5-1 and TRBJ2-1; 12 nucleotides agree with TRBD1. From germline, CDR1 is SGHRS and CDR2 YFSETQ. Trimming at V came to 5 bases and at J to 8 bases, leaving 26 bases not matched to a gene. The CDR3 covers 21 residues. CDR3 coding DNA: TGCGCCAGCAGTGCCCGGTATTCGGGACAGGGGGCCCGACCCGGGTATGATGAGCAGTTCTTC. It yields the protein CASSARYSGQGARPGYDEQFF.

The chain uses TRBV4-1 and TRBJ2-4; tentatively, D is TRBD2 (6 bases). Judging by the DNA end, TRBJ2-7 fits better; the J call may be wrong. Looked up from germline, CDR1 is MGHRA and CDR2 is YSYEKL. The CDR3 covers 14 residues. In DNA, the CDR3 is TGCGCCAGCAACATTGCGGAGGGGCTTGACGAGCAGTACTTC. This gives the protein CASNIAEGLDEQYF.

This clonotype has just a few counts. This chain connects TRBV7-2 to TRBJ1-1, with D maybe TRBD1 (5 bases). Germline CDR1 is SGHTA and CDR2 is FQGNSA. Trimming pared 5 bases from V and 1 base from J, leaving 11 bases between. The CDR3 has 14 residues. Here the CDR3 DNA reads TGTGCCAGCAGCCTACGACAGTCGAACACTGAAGCTTTCTTT. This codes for CASSLRQSNTEAFF.

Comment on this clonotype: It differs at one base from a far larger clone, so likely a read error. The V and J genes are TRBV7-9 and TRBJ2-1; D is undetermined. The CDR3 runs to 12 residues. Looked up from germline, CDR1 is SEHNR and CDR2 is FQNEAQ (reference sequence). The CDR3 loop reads CASSLAYNERFF. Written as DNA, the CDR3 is TGTGCCAGCAGCTTAGCCTACAATGAGCGGTTCTTC.

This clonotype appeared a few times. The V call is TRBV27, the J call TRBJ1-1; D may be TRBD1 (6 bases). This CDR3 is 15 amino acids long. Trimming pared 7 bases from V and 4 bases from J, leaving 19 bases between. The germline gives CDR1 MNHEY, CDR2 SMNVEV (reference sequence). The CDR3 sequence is CASNRDRRASTEAFF. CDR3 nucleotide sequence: TGTGCCAGCAACAGGGATCGACGGGCGAGCACTGAAGCTTTCTTT.

In DNA form, the CDR3 reads TGCAGTGCTGGGTTGGGTCTGAACACTGAAGCTTTCTTT. Protein product: CSAGLGLNTEAFF. The rearrangement uses TRBV20-1 and TRBJ1-1; no clear D gene. Trimming took off 5 bases at V and 0 bases at J, with 10 bases between the two ends. Germline V CDR1 and CDR2: DFQATT, SNEGSKA (reference sequence). The CDR3 runs to 13 residues.

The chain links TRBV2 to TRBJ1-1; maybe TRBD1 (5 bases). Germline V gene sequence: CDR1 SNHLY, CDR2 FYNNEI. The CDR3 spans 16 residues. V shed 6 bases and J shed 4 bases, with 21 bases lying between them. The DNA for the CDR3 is TGTGCCAGCAGACCGGGACTTCTTGGAGTGACCACTGAAGCTTTCTTT. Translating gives CASRPGLLGVTTEAFF.